Each of the 19 T cell receptor beta chains below was sequenced from the same sample in a study of technical replicates of blood from a handful of donors. Method: immunoSEQ multiplex PCR; TCRdb's copy keeps in-frame clones and lacks some. The table records 65,000 to 95,000 clones, roughly 98% of them present only once. The material sequenced was T cells isolated from PBMCs. Receptor source: a human donor in good health.

This chain connects TRBV5-4 to TRBJ1-1; D is possibly TRBD1 (6 bases). V lost 4 bases to trimming and J lost 0 bases, with 13 bases between them. Germline-derived CDR1 and CDR2 are SGHNT and YYREEE (reference sequence). The CDR3 sequence is 15 residues long. The CDR3 reads CASSHRTDLNTEAFF. CDR3 sequence (DNA): TGTGCCAGCAGCCACCGGACAGACCTGAACACTGAAGCTTTCTTT.

This clone showed up just once. This chain joins TRBV5-1 and TRBJ2-3; no definite D call. This CDR3 contains 15 residues. From germline, CDR1 is SGHRS and CDR2 YFSETQ. V lost 0 bases and J 1 base, leaving 9 bases between the germline ends. The CDR3 here is CASSLEYRGTDTQYF. CDR3 in DNA: TGCGCCAGCAGCTTGGAATATCGCGGCACAGATACGCAGTATTTT.

The chain couples TRBV29-1 to TRBJ2-7; 11 bases are a match to TRBD2. The CDR3 is made up of 14 amino acids. Germline V CDR1 and CDR2: SQVTM, ANQGSEA. V shed 5 bases, J shed 3 bases, and the junction held 6 bases outside the gene matches. In nucleotides, the CDR3 is TGCAGCGTTAGGGCTAGCGGGGGGTACTACGAGCAGTACTTC. Encoded protein: CSVRASGGYYEQYF.

The V call is TRBV11-3, the J call TRBJ2-7; D is unresolved. The CDR3 runs to 13 residues. Germline CDR1 reads SGHNT; CDR2 reads YENEEA. Trimming cost V 5 bases and J 1 base, with 9 bases left between them. DNA of the CDR3: TGTGCCAGCAGCCCCCCCCAGTCCTACGAGCAGTACTTC. It is translated as CASSPPQSYEQYF.

The V and J genes are TRBV6-6 and TRBJ2-5; 11 bases match TRBD2. The CDR3 length is 15 residues. Germline V gene sequence: CDR1 MNHNY, CDR2 SVGAGI (reference sequence). The V gene end was trimmed by 5 bases and the J gene end by 3 bases; junction bases not matched to a gene: 5. CDR3 protein: CASSLAGGREETQYF. CDR3 coding DNA: TGTGCCAGCAGTCTAGCGGGGGGCCGGGAAGAGACCCAGTACTTC.

The chain has TRBV25-1 and TRBJ1-1; D is unclear. The germline CDR1 and CDR2 sequences are MGHDK and SYGVNS. The CDR3 extends over 15 amino acids. Trimming took off 1 base at V and 1 base at J, with 10 bases between the two ends. The CDR3 bases are TGTGCCAGCAGTGAATCTGGCAATTGGAACACTGAAGCTTTCTTT. It is translated as CASSESGNWNTEAFF.

This rearrangement joins TRBV5-1 to TRBJ2-5, with a possible D match to TRBD2 (7 bases). The germline CDR1 and CDR2 sequences are SGHRS and YFSETQ. V was shortened by 5 bases and J by 5 bases, with 13 bases between the two germline ends. The CDR3 has 13 residues. The CDR3 sequence: CASSRGGPETQYF. DNA of the CDR3: TGCGCCAGCAGTAGGGGGGGGCCGGAGACCCAGTACTTC.

The chain carries TRBV2 and TRBJ2-7; maybe TRBD1 (6 bases). Per germline, CDR1 SNHLY and CDR2 FYNNEI. Trimming took 0 bases from V and 5 from J, leaving 14 bases between them. The CDR3 length is 15 residues. CDR3 protein: CASSEAQGKVHEQYF. The DNA of the CDR3 is TGTGCCAGCAGTGAAGCCCAGGGGAAGGTCCACGAGCAGTACTTC.

This chain uses TRBV4-1 with TRBJ2-5; 13 bases agree with TRBD2. V dropped 9 bases and J dropped 1; count of bases not matched to a gene: 2. The CDR3 sequence is 14 residues long. The germline V gene has CDR1 MGHRA and CDR2 YSYEKL. Here the CDR3 reads CASGTSGTQETQYF. CDR3 nucleotides: TGCGCCAGTGGGACTAGCGGGACCCAAGAGACCCAGTACTTC.

The chain links TRBV5-1 to TRBJ1-3; no clear D gene. V was clipped by 1 base and J by 7 bases, with 9 bases between them. The CDR3 totals 13 residues. In germline, CDR1 is SGHRS, CDR2 YFSETQ. Written as DNA, the CDR3 is TGCGCCAGCAGCTTGTCCGAGGGTAACACCATATATTTT. This codes for CASSLSEGNTIYF.

This clone was counted once. This chain uses TRBV5-6 with TRBJ2-7, with D hard to call. The V and J ends lost 1 base and 3 bases respectively, with 11 bases between them. Germline-derived CDR1 and CDR2 are SGHDT and YYEEEE. This CDR3 comprises 14 residues. DNA of the CDR3: TGTGCCAGCAGCTTGTTGGTAGAGGTCTACGAGCAGTACTTC. It yields the protein CASSLLVEVYEQYF.

This sequence joins TRBV6-4 and TRBJ2-1; D is possibly TRBD2 (6 bases). Trimming left V 2 bases short and J 1 base short, with 9 bases between. Per germline, CDR1 MRHNA and CDR2 SNTAGT. The CDR3 loop spans 15 amino acids. The CDR3 reads CASSDGTSSYNEQFF. CDR3 DNA sequence: TGTGCCAGCAGTGACGGGACTTCTTCCTACAATGAGCAGTTCTTC.

J is TRBJ2-5 and V is TRBV4-1; D is possibly TRBD2 (6 bases). V dropped 8 bases and J dropped 0 bases, with 16 bases sitting between them. Germline assignment: CDR1 MGHRA and CDR2 YSYEKL. This CDR3 has 15 amino acids. CDR3 protein: CASGFGTEDQETQYF. CDR3 in DNA: TGCGCCAGCGGATTCGGGACTGAGGACCAAGAGACCCAGTACTTC.

V usage is TRBV5-1 and J usage is TRBJ1-1; 8 bases fit TRBD1. Trimming removed 3 bases from V and 6 bases from J; junction bases left unmatched: 4. The CDR3 sequence is 13 residues long. Germline lookup yields CDR1 SGHRS and CDR2 YFSETQ. CDR3 nucleotide sequence: TGCGCCAGCAGCTCCAGGGGGCAGGCTGAAGCTTTCTTT. Amino acid sequence: CASSSRGQAEAFF.

The CDR3: CSGITFTYNEQFF. CDR3 nucleotide sequence: TGCAGCGGAATCACCTTTACTTACAATGAGCAGTTCTTC. The V and J genes are TRBV29-1 and TRBJ2-1; D remains unclear. The CDR3 sequence is 13 residues long. The germline V gene encodes CDR1 SQVTM and CDR2 ANQGSEA. Trimming removed 7 bases from V and 4 bases from J, with 14 bases in between.

This chain links TRBV25-1 with TRBJ2-3, with D maybe TRBD1 (5 bases). The germline gives CDR1 MGHDK, CDR2 SYGVNS. There are 14 residues in the CDR3. V was trimmed by 4 bases and J by 0 bases, leaving 8 bases between them. The DNA for the CDR3 is TGTGCCAGCAGTGCAACAGGTAGCACAGATACGCAGTATTTT. Amino acid sequence: CASSATGSTDTQYF.

J is TRBJ2-1 and V is TRBV7-9; 11 bases are shared with TRBD2. Trimming took 5 bases from V and 5 from J; bases not matched to a gene: 11. In germline, CDR1 is SEHNR, CDR2 FQNEAQ (reference sequence). The CDR3 has 17 amino acids. CDR3 region: CASSPKLAGELNNEQFF. CDR3 nucleotide sequence: TGTGCCAGCAGCCCAAAACTAGCGGGAGAACTCAACAATGAGCAGTTCTTC.

This clone is a singleton in its sample. The chain is built from TRBV29-1 and TRBJ1-4, with a tentative D call TRBD1 (6 bases). Germline CDR1 SQVTM, CDR2 ANQGSEA. There are 14 residues in the CDR3. The V gene lost 6 bases and the J gene lost 0 bases, with 11 bases spanning the gap. CDR3 region: CSVRGGATNEKLFF. In nucleotides, the CDR3 is TGCAGCGTCCGAGGGGGAGCAACTAATGAAAAACTGTTTTTT.

The gene calls are TRBV4-1 and TRBJ2-7, with D perhaps matching TRBD1 (5 bases). Germline values: CDR1 MGHRA, CDR2 YSYEKL. The CDR3 is 15 residues long. The V end lost 4 bases, the J end lost 0 bases, and 13 bases lay between the germline ends. The CDR3 DNA sequence: TGCGCCAGCAGCCCAATAGGGCAGGGCTCCTACGAGCAGTACTTC. This gives the protein CASSPIGQGSYEQYF.